These 2 T cell receptor beta chains were sequenced from one sample in a study of Tregs in tolerant kidney transplant recipients (dated by TCRdb to the late 2010s). Receptors were amplified or captured by the immunoSEQ multiplex PCR assay. TCRdb took over this immuneACCESS table, retaining in-frame rearrangements with V and J assigned. Such tables are incomplete; in checked studies, under half of the missing clones stem from an unresolved V gene, and the remainder is unexplained. The sample's table lists a count of some 22,000 clones. The ten most abundant clones make up around 4% of the sample. Taken with the paper, the label for time point translates to: 6 months after combined kidney and bone marrow transplant. Transplants used related donors with nonmyeloablative bone marrow transplantation; mixed chimerism was transient in the human trials. The specimen comprised CD4+ T cells from blood (PBMCs), sampled 6 months after the transplant. All receptors come from a human patient who received a combined kidney and bone marrow transplant. Following a transplant, a fraction of the T cells may be traceable to the graft donor.

About this clone itself: The CDR3 goes on 3 residues after the read ends, and that part is filled in from the germline J gene. The chain employs TRBV20-1 and TRBJ2-7, with TRBD2 as a possible D gene (6 bases). Trimming cost V 5 bases and J 4 bases, with 18 bases left between them. CDR3 length: 14 residues. In germline, CDR1 is DFQATT, CDR2 SNEGSKA (reference sequence). Partial CDR3 DNA: TGCAGTGCTTCACAGGAGGGGTTTGGGTACGAG. Residues: CSASQEGFGYE. The complete CDR3 protein is CSASQEGFGYEQYF.

Remarks on this clone: The read terminates 3 residues before the CDR3 end, so the remaining end is supplied by the germline J gene. The chain joins TRBV20-1 to TRBJ2-4; 8 bases are shared with TRBD2. CDR3 length equals 14 residues. Germline CDR1 is DFQATT and CDR2 is SNEGSKA (reference sequence). Trimming removed 2 bases from V and 8 bases from J; junction bases left unmatched: 8. CDR3 DNA, as far as it was read: TGCAGTGCTAGACGGGGACTAGTGGCGGACATT. The encoded protein is CSARRGLVADI. From start to end, the CDR3 is CSARRGLVADIQYF.